Listed here is a single T cell receptor beta chain. TCRdb keeps only in-frame clones here, not all; method: immunoSEQ multiplex PCR. Of about 160,000 clones in the sample, approximately 79% were seen once. The data derive from a study of blood T cell repertoires in COVID-19. Study information: There were acute and convalescent COVID-19 samples, and they came from the United States, Italy and Spain. T cells, B-cell-depleted T cells, or PBMCs supplied cDNA or gDNA.

Trimming cost V 0 bases and J 2 bases, with 26 bases left between them. This CDR3 is 20 amino acids long. The germline CDR1 and CDR2 sequences are SNHLY and FYNNEI. This clonotype was sampled from a woman aged 55-75 years with COVID-19, enrolled during active disease. This chain joins TRBV2 and TRBJ2-7, with D maybe TRBD1 (6 bases). Sample: peripheral blood. CDR3 sequence: CASSEAGQGTNWAPPYEQYV. The DNA for the CDR3 is TGTGCCAGCAGTGAAGCAGGCCAGGGGACGAATTGGGCGCCCCCCTACGAGCAGTACGTC.